The clone carrying this TCR beta chain was counted a single time. The Seattle patients joined while their infection was active and were tracked longitudinally afterward. This sample stems from a study of blood T cell repertoires in COVID-19. Trimming pared 5 bases from V and 9 bases from J, leaving 16 bases between. Germline assignment: CDR1 SNHLY and CDR2 FYNNEI. This CDR3 has 13 residues. Sequencing was performed with immunoSEQ multiplex PCR; in TCRdb, only in-frame clones are kept and a portion is missing. The sample holds 240,000 or so clones, more than 80% seen once. Sequencing was done on a sample of peripheral blood. The TCR originated in a woman aged 80 or over with COVID-19, enrolled during active disease. The gene calls are TRBV2 and TRBJ1-2; D unclear. CDR3 loop: CASSPLSGLSYTF. The CDR3 nucleotides are TGTGCCAGCAGTCCCCTCTCTGGTCTAAGCTACACCTTC.